This T cell receptor beta chain comes out of a study of T-cell reconstitution after alpha-beta-depleted transplantation in children. This CDR3 is 14 amino acids long. With V trimmed by 3 bases and J by 2 bases, 7 bases remained unmatched. Germline V CDR1 and CDR2: DFQATT, SNEGSKA (reference sequence). Construction of the TCRbeta library involved unique molecular identifiers. Via MiXCR, TCRdb re-called the PCR reads, giving one row per CDR3 protein. The profile covers about 580,000 distinct CDR3 sequences, with around 23% appearing a single time and about 14% taken by the ten largest. General study results and limits: In patients about two months after transplant, alpha-beta T cells reportedly arose from several hundred expanded graft clones. Newly produced T cells mostly provided counts and TCRbeta diversity after one year, as hyperexpanded clones declined. High day-60 TCRbeta diversity in some patients came from surviving recipient T cells and thymic progenitors.

A remark on this clonotype: Its antigen is as yet unknown.

The input for sequencing was PBMCs, mostly from graft donor cells, taken 360 days after TCRalphabeta/CD19-depleted stem cell transplant. The gene calls are TRBV20-1 and TRBJ2-7, with 7 bases lining up with TRBD1. The TCR originated in a boy under two years old who had a stem cell transplant for acute myeloid leukemia, so the T cells may come from the graft donor. CDR3 loop: CSASPGQETYEQYF. In nucleotides, the CDR3 is TGCAGTGCTAGTCCTGGACAGGAGACCTACGAGCAGTACTTC.